This TCR beta chain was recovered during a study of cytomegalovirus exposure and HLA in healthy donors. PCR primers comprised 60 Vbeta and 13 Jbeta primers. The method was immunoSEQ multiplex PCR; TCRdb's version includes in-frame clones alone and lacks a portion of them. The table lists roughly 120,000 clones, roughly four fifths of them singletons. Findings and caveats of the study: Roughly uniform sequencing depth across donors was assumed, possibly incorrectly. In vitro work confirmed that a few CMV-associated chains recognize CMV antigens.

Points on this clone: Its specificity is unknown.

V lost 2 bases and J lost 4, with 12 bases in between. The CDR3 covers 15 residues. In germline, CDR1 is SGHAT, CDR2 FQNNGV. This receptor was identified in a woman in her 50s in good health and CMV-seropositive. Sequencing was performed on PBMCs. The V gene is TRBV11-2, the J gene TRBJ1-3; no reliable D call. The CDR3 DNA follows: TGTGCCAGCAGCTTATCCAGGCTGTCGGGAAACACCATATATTTT. Protein product: CASSLSRLSGNTIYF. The full variable domain, completed using reference TRBV11-2 and TRBJ1-3, is EAGVAQSPRYKIIEKRQSVAFWCNPISGHATLYWYQQILGQGPKLLIQFQNNGVVDDSQLPKDRFSAERLKGVDSTLKIQPAKLEDSAVYLCASSLSRLSGNTIYFGEGSWLTVV.